This TCR beta chain derives from a study of cytomegalovirus exposure and HLA in healthy donors (dated by TCRdb to the late 2010s). Concerning the study at large: A later analysis indicated that the 130 or so validation repertoires were generated on the platform also employed for the 600 to 750 repertoires of the first cohort. High-throughput TCR immunosequencing, statistical association of individual TCRs with disease status, and machine learning were combined to predict cytomegalovirus infection status. The study aimed to test whether signatures of past pathogen exposure could be identified by cataloging public T cell receptors. A separate validation cohort of 90 to 150 different subjects was used in addition to the roughly 700-subject first cohort. Findings and caveats that apply to the study as a whole: In vitro tests confirmed that three of the cytomegalovirus-associated TCR beta chains recognize cytomegalovirus antigens. Most TCR sequences were observed very rarely across donors, whereas some public TCRs were present in many individuals. The classifier was reported to diagnose cytomegalovirus status with high specificity and sensitivity in both the original cohort and the validation cohort. All 130 or so repertoires were used to score co-occurrence in the validation cohort in a later analysis, because that analysis had no HLA typing for the cohort. A total of fewer than 200 TCR beta chains were listed by the study as associated with cytomegalovirus. According to the authors, the approach could potentially be generalized to other disease states and immunological phenotypes. In a later analysis, TCRs clustered in the first cohort were found to also tend to co-occur in the roughly 130 validation repertoires, with 94% of cluster scores above 0.

Libraries were built with the immunoSEQ multiplex PCR assay. Turning to the authors' computational methods: A statistical classification framework was built to diagnose cytomegalovirus status from the catalog of TCR beta chain sequences. TCRdb stores this immuneACCESS table with in-frame sequences only. Part of the clones is absent; in the studies checked, under half of the shortfall reflects unresolved V genes, and no reason is known for the rest. The V and J calls and the clone size are those of that table, but D and trimming were determined from the DNA. Counted in this sample were about 150,000 clones; more than 70% of them appeared once. The ten largest account for over 2% of the sample. As regards this clone: What antigen it recognizes has not been identified. There are no base qualities to consult, and no much larger clone falls within one base.

The CDR3 holds 14 amino acids from the cysteine to the phenylalanine. Only the CDR3 DNA stays, 42 bases, in frame from base 1. Germline trimming amounts to 2 bases on V and 5 bases on J, with 2 as the count of junction bases outside the gene matches. CDR1 and CDR2 are read off the germline V gene as SGHTA and FQGTGA. Separate from the roughly 630-subject first cohort, the validation cohort of roughly 120 subjects was the group to which the donors belonged. The chain is encoded by TRBV7-3 joined to TRBJ2-2, with 7 middle bases fitting TRBD2. The sequencing input was PBMCs. The sequence was collected from a human donor in good health. The nucleotides are TGTGCCAGCAGCTTAGTGGGGGGGACCGGGGAGCTGTTTTTT. This translates into CASSLVGGTGELFF.